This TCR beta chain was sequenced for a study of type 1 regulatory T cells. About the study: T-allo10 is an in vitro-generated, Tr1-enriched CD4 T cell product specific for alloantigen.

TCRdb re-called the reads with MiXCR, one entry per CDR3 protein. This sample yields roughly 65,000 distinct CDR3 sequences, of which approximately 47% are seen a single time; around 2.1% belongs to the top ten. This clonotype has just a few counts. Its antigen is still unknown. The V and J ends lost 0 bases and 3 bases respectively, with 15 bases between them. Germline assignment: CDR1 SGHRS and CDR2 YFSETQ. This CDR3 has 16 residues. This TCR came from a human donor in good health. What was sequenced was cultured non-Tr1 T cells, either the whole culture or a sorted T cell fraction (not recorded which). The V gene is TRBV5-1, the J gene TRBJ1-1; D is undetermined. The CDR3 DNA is TGCGCCAGCAGCTTGGCCCTGGGCCGGTGGGACACTGAAGCTTTCTTT. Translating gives CASSLALGRWDTEAFF.